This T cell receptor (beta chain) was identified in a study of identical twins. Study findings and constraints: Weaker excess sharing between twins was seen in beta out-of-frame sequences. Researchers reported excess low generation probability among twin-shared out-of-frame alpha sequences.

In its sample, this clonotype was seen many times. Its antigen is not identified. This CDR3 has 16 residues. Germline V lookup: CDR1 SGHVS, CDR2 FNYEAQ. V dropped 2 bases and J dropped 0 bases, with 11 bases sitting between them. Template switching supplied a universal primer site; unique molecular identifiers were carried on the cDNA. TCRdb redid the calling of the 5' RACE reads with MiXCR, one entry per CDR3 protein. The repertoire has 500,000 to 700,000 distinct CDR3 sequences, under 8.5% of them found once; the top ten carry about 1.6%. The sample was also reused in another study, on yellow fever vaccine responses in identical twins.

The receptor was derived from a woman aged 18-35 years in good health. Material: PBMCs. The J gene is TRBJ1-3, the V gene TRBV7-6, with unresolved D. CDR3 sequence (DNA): TGTGCCAGCAGCTTAAGGACCGAACTCTCTGGAAACACCATATATTTT. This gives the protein CASSLRTELSGNTIYF.